A few counts support the clone carrying this TCR beta chain. Its antigen is undetermined. The sample originates from a study of blood T cells in healthy people across ages. It was with a sample-barcoded 5' primer and a J-beta primer mix that a second PCR of roughly 7 to 12 cycles was run. MiXCR, run by TCRdb on the 5' RACE reads, gives a single entry per CDR3 protein. The repertoire has about a million distinct CDR3 sequences, around two fifths of them found once; the top ten carry roughly 14%. General study results and limits: Estimates of diversity drawn from one million T cells were considered underestimates.

The source material was blood. The receptor comes from a man aged 18 to 30 in good health.

CDR3 loop: CASSLNGGGNTEAFF. For the CDR3, the DNA is TGTGCCAGCAGCTTAAATGGGGGGGGGAACACTGAAGCTTTCTTT. This chain joins TRBV7-3 and TRBJ1-1; TRBD1 might be the D (5 bases). Germline values: CDR1 SGHTA, CDR2 FQGTGA. The CDR3 is 15 residues long. Trimming shortened V by 1 base and J by 1 base, and 10 bases separated the two germline ends. The entire variable domain, with the rest obtained from reference TRBV7-3 and TRBJ1-1, is as follows: GAGVSQTPSNKVTEKGKYVELRCDPISGHTALYWYRQSLGQGPEFLIYFQGTGAADDSGLPNDRFFAVRPEGSVSTLKIQRTERGDSAVYLCASSLNGGGNTEAFFGQGTRLTVV.